This T cell receptor (beta chain) was identified in a study of blood T cell repertoires in COVID-19. Study-wide background: Specimens from acute and convalescent COVID-19 originated in the United States, Italy and Spain. T cells, B-cell-depleted T cells, or PBMCs provided the cDNA or gDNA that served as material.

Original data processing: By means of reference gene primer amplification, nucleated cell counts were estimated. Generated by immunoSEQ multiplex PCR, the TCRdb table keeps only in-frame clones and is missing some. Clonal size and the V and J genes are those of that table, whereas D and trimming came from the DNA. The sample contains tens of thousands of clones, roughly 87% of which appear only once. The receptor was isolated from a woman between 50 and 59 years old with acute or convalescent COVID-19. Material: peripheral blood.

CDR3 loop: CASSLEQVVYGYTF. For the CDR3, the DNA is TGTGCCAGCAGCTTAGAACAGGTTGTCTATGGCTACACCTTC. The V and J genes are TRBV7-9 and TRBJ1-2; a possible D gene is TRBD1 (5 bases). V dropped 1 base and J dropped 4 bases, with 10 bases sitting between them. Germline lookup yields CDR1 SEHNR and CDR2 FQNEAQ (reference sequence). This CDR3 region has 14 residues.